These 28 T cell receptor beta chains originate from one sample sequenced in a study of response to subunit inactivated influenza vaccine. TCRdb reanalysed the RT-PCR reads using MiXCR and keeps one entry per CDR3 protein. In the table there are about 800,000 distinct CDR3 sequences, 21% of which are singletons. This sample comprised PBMCs from blood, obtained more than 4 days after vaccination. These receptors all come from a man over 45 who received an inactivated influenza vaccine.

This chain links TRBV5-5 with TRBJ2-2; TRBD2 matches 9 bases. There are 15 residues in the CDR3. Trimming took 5 bases from V and 7 from J; bases not matched to a gene: 9. Germline V lookup: CDR1 SGHKS, CDR2 YYEKEE (reference sequence). DNA of the CDR3: TGTGCCAGCAGATCTATAGCGGGAGTGCGCGGGGAGCTGTTTTTT. Translation: CASRSIAGVRGELFF.

This clonotype was seen a few times. At one of its ends the junction is not consistent with the germline gene, which may arise from a read error. CDR3 nucleotide sequence: TGTGCCAGCAGCTTAAGCGGGGGTCTGCAGGAGGGTTTT. Protein sequence: CASSLSGGLQEGF. The V call is TRBV7-2, the J call TRBJ1-1, with D maybe TRBD1 (5 bases). CDR1 and CDR2 from the germline V gene are SGHTA and FQGNSA. The CDR3 is 13 residues long.

This clonotype was seen only a few times. This rearrangement joins TRBV29-1 to TRBJ2-2, with 14 bases lining up with TRBD2. V was pared by 6 bases and J by 6 bases, with 6 bases of the junction left unmatched. Germline V gene data show CDR1 as SQVTM and CDR2 as ANQGSEA. The CDR3 spans 15 residues. The CDR3 loop is CSVRGTSGSAGELFF. The DNA for the CDR3 is TGCAGCGTCCGAGGGACTAGCGGGAGCGCCGGGGAGCTGTTTTTT.

There are many counts of this clonotype. The rearrangement links TRBV2 to TRBJ2-5; D not certain. V was clipped by 5 bases and J by 2 bases, with 3 bases between them. Germline V gene lookup returns CDR1 SNHLY and CDR2 FYNNEI. The CDR3 spans 11 residues. The CDR3 DNA reads TGTGCCAGCAGTCGTCAAGAGACCCAGTACTTC. Protein sequence: CASSRQETQYF.

V usage is TRBV28 and J usage is TRBJ1-5, with D perhaps matching TRBD1 (5 bases). The germline V gene encodes CDR1 MDHEN and CDR2 SYDVKM. The CDR3 is 14 amino acids. Trimming removed 6 bases from V and 5 bases from J, with 14 bases in between. CDR3 sequence reads: CASRPGYHYQPQHF. The CDR3 DNA reads TGTGCCAGCAGGCCAGGGTACCATTATCAGCCCCAGCATTTT.

J is TRBJ2-3 and V is TRBV12-3 or TRBV12-4; D not resolved. Trimming took off 6 bases at V and 0 bases at J, with 10 bases between the two ends. The CDR3 totals 14 residues. The CDR3 protein is CASRSTRSTDTQYF. CDR3 DNA: TGTGCCAGCAGGTCTACGAGGAGCACAGATACGCAGTATTTT.

The sample holds a few counts of this clonotype. The chain joins TRBV10-3 to TRBJ2-7; the D is unclear. Trimming removed 3 bases at V and 2 bases at J, with 2 bases between. The germline gives CDR1 ENHRY, CDR2 SYGVKD. The CDR3 extends over 11 amino acids. CDR3 bases: TGTGCCATCAGTGACGCCTACGAGCAGTACTTC. Translating it yields CAISDAYEQYF.

The chain joins TRBV15 to TRBJ2-5; D may be TRBD1 (6 bases). CDR1 is LNHNV, CDR2 YYDKDF, per germline (reference sequence). This CDR3 region has 15 residues. Trimming took off 1 base at V and 2 bases at J, with 11 bases between the two ends. The CDR3 is CATSRAGGQQETQYF. The CDR3 DNA reads TGTGCCACCAGCAGAGCCGGAGGACAGCAAGAGACCCAGTACTTC.

This chain joins TRBV19 and TRBJ2-7; D unclear. Trimming took 9 bases from V and 0 from J, leaving 15 bases between them. This CDR3 contains 14 residues. Germline V gives CDR1 LNHDA, CDR2 SQIVND (reference sequence). CDR3 nucleotide sequence: TGTGCCAGCAAAGACGCCGTTGGCTCCTACGAGCAGTACTTC. Amino acid sequence: CASKDAVGSYEQYF.

This clonotype has a handful of counts. The rearrangement uses TRBV12-3 or TRBV12-4 and TRBJ2-3; TRBD2 aligns across 12 bases. V gave up 6 bases and J gave up 3 bases; unmatched junction bases: 4. This CDR3 has 15 amino acids. The CDR3 protein is CASRTSGGETDTQYF. CDR3 nucleotide sequence: TGTGCCAGCAGGACTAGCGGGGGAGAGACAGATACGCAGTATTTT.

V is TRBV4-3 and J is TRBJ1-1; possible D gene TRBD1, 6 bases. Germline CDR1 and CDR2: LGHNA and YSLEER. The CDR3 loop spans 16 amino acids. Between the trimmed V and J ends, which lost 5 bases and 2 bases, there was a span of 18 bases. The chain's CDR3 is CASSYGGSGLNTEAFF. Written as DNA, the CDR3 is TGCGCCAGCAGCTATGGGGGCAGTGGGTTAAACACTGAAGCTTTCTTT.

This clonotype was picked up a small number of times. This chain connects TRBV15 to TRBJ2-3, with D unresolved. The CDR3 consists of 12 residues. V lost 5 bases, J lost 8 bases, and 11 bases lay in between. Germline V gene data show CDR1 as LNHNV and CDR2 as YYDKDF (reference sequence). The CDR3 DNA sequence: TGTGCCACCAGCGGTGACCTGGGTACGCAGTATTTT. Protein: CATSGDLGTQYF.

The gene calls are TRBV12-3 or TRBV12-4 and TRBJ1-2, with D perhaps TRBD1 (5 bases). V shed 1 base and J shed 5 bases, with 17 bases lying between them. The CDR3 spans 16 residues. CDR3 sequence reads: CASSLVGRDRVYGYTF. The CDR3 DNA reads TGTGCCAGCAGTTTAGTTGGGAGGGACCGAGTTTATGGCTACACCTTC.

Many counts were recorded for this clonotype. V usage is TRBV20-1 and J usage is TRBJ2-3; perhaps TRBD2 as D (7 bases). V lost 3 bases and J lost 0, with 10 bases in between. There are 14 residues in the CDR3. The germline CDR1 and CDR2 sequences are DFQATT and SNEGSKA (reference sequence). In nucleotides, the CDR3 is TGCAGTGCTAGTAGGGGGGGGAGCACAGATACGCAGTATTTT. Amino acid sequence: CSASRGGSTDTQYF.

This clonotype was seen only a few times. V usage is TRBV7-2 and J usage is TRBJ2-3; 9 nucleotides align to TRBD2. The CDR3 is 15 residues long. CDR1 and CDR2 (germline): SGHTA, FQGNSA. With V trimmed by 5 bases and J by 3 bases, 6 bases remained unmatched. The CDR3 DNA sequence: TGTGCCAGCAGCGTCCTTAGCGGGAGAACAGATACGCAGTATTTT. Its protein product is CASSVLSGRTDTQYF.

This clonotype occurred a few times. The gene calls are TRBV20-1 and TRBJ2-1, with 10 bases that match TRBD2. Germline V CDR1 and CDR2: DFQATT, SNEGSKA (reference sequence). This CDR3 contains 15 residues. V dropped 5 bases and J dropped 7; count of bases not matched to a gene: 11. The CDR3 sequence is CSAPEREGRGNEQFF. In DNA, the CDR3 is TGCAGTGCTCCAGAGCGGGAGGGCCGGGGTAATGAGCAGTTCTTC.

The chain is built from TRBV20-1 and TRBJ1-5; D is possibly TRBD1 (5 bases). The CDR3 is made up of 15 amino acids. Germline assignment: CDR1 DFQATT and CDR2 SNEGSKA (reference sequence). Trimming left V 3 bases short and J 0 bases short, with 12 bases between. The DNA for the CDR3 is TGCAGTGCTAGGGGGCAGCTTTATAGCAATCAGCCCCAGCATTTT. This translates into CSARGQLYSNQPQHF.

This clonotype turned up a few times. V and J are TRBV10-3 and TRBJ2-1, with 15 bases aligning to TRBD2. The CDR3 length is 16 residues. V was clipped by 6 bases and J by 6 bases; unmatched bases: 6. The V gene's germline CDR1 is ENHRY and CDR2 SYGVKD. The CDR3 is CAISPGLAGGPNEQFF. The CDR3 DNA reads as TGTGCCATCAGCCCGGGACTAGCGGGAGGACCCAATGAGCAGTTCTTC.

In its sample, this clonotype was seen many times. The gene calls are TRBV10-3 and TRBJ2-2; 7 bases match TRBD1. Germline lookup yields CDR1 ENHRY and CDR2 SYGVKD. This CDR3 comprises 15 residues. The trim removed 7 bases at V and 3 bases at J, leaving 8 bases unmatched. The CDR3 coding sequence is TGTGCCATCAAAGGGACAGAGGGGGACACCGGGGAGCTGTTTTTT. It specifies CAIKGTEGDTGELFF.

This sequence joins TRBV20-1 and TRBJ2-7, with 8 nucleotides matching TRBD2. With V trimmed by 0 bases and J by 3 bases, 7 bases remained unmatched. The CDR3 is 15 residues long. The V gene's germline CDR1 is DFQATT and CDR2 SNEGSKA (reference sequence). The CDR3 DNA sequence: TGCAGTGCTAGAGATCCGGCTAGCGGGTACTACGAGCAGTACTTC. Protein product: CSARDPASGYYEQYF.

The chain links TRBV4-3 to TRBJ1-1; D may be TRBD1 (5 bases). Deletions cut 1 base from V and 4 bases from J, with 10 bases between. Germline CDR1 and CDR2: LGHNA and YSLEER. CDR3 length: 14 residues. CDR3 in amino acids: CASSQVTGGTEAFF. DNA for the CDR3: TGCGCCAGCAGCCAAGTTACGGGGGGCACTGAAGCTTTCTTT.

Ten or more counts support this clonotype. The genes are TRBV20-1 and TRBJ2-1; 10 positions agree with TRBD2. CDR1 and CDR2 (germline): DFQATT, SNEGSKA (reference sequence). The CDR3 is 17 amino acids. V dropped 4 bases and J dropped 0; count of bases not matched to a gene: 9. The CDR3 sequence is CSATGLAETSSYNEQFF. In nucleotides, the CDR3 is TGCAGTGCTACAGGACTAGCGGAAACAAGCTCCTACAATGAGCAGTTCTTC.

This clonotype has at least ten counts. V gene TRBV5-1 combines with J gene TRBJ2-1; TRBD2 might be the D (6 bases). Trimming pared 2 bases from V and 0 bases from J, leaving 12 bases between. CDR3 length equals 16 residues. Germline V gene sequence: CDR1 SGHRS, CDR2 YFSETQ. CDR3 coding DNA: TGCGCCAGCAGCTTAGACGGGAGTGGCTCCTACAATGAGCAGTTCTTC. Translating it yields CASSLDGSGSYNEQFF.

V and J are TRBV10-3 and TRBJ2-1, with D perhaps matching TRBD2 (7 bases). The germline CDR1 and CDR2 sequences are ENHRY and SYGVKD. CDR3 length: 17 amino acids. Trimming left V 2 bases short and J 5 bases short, with 19 bases between. The CDR3 loop is CAISEGTTLRGNNEQFF. DNA for the CDR3: TGTGCCATCAGTGAGGGGACTACTTTGAGGGGGAACAATGAGCAGTTCTTC.

This clonotype was observed a handful of times. The chain joins TRBV10-3 to TRBJ1-1; 8 bases agree with TRBD1. The CDR3 runs 13 residues. Germline lookup yields CDR1 ENHRY and CDR2 SYGVKD. V dropped 10 bases and J dropped 1; count of bases not matched to a gene: 5. CDR3 protein: CATQDRENTEAFF. In DNA, the CDR3 is TGTGCCACCCAGGACAGGGAGAACACTGAAGCTTTCTTT.

This clonotype has more than one count but fewer than ten. V and J are TRBV6-5 and TRBJ2-5; a weak D match, TRBD1 (6 bases). Trimming took off 6 bases at V and 0 bases at J, with 17 bases between the two ends. CDR1 and CDR2 from the germline V gene are MNHEY and SVGAGI. CDR3 length: 16 residues. The CDR3 loop reads CASRHSIGQNQETQYF. The CDR3 DNA is TGTGCCAGCAGACACTCAATCGGACAGAACCAAGAGACCCAGTACTTC.

This clonotype was recorded a few times. The V gene is TRBV6-2 or TRBV6-3, the J gene TRBJ1-6; no firm D call. Germline assignment: CDR1 MNHEY and CDR2 SVGEGT. The CDR3 has 13 residues. The ends were cut back, 7 bases at V and 7 bases at J, with 11 bases in the middle. This chain's CDR3 is CASNLGYNSPLHF. CDR3 coding DNA: TGTGCCAGCAACCTAGGCTACAATTCACCCCTCCACTTT.

The chain has TRBV2 and TRBJ2-5; D remains ambiguous. Trimming pared 8 bases from V and 1 base from J, leaving 8 bases between. This CDR3 has 12 residues. Germline V gene lookup returns CDR1 SNHLY and CDR2 FYNNEI. The CDR3 reads CASLGPQETQYF. The CDR3 region has the DNA TGTGCCAGCTTAGGCCCCCAAGAGACCCAGTACTTC.